Listed below are T cell receptor beta chains from one sample, sequenced in a study of blood T cells in healthy people across ages. Each CDR3 protein is one row after TCRdb ran MiXCR on the 5' RACE reads. The table records hundreds of thousands of distinct CDR3 sequences, roughly 50% of them present only once. Material: blood. These receptors were obtained from a woman aged 60 to 75 in good health. CDR3s include the opening cysteine and the closing phenylalanine or tryptophan. D genes are given only for firm matches. Clone size is given for some rows only: seen once, a few or many times, or a class if the clone is expanded.

v_call	clone_size	d_call	j_call	cdr3_aa	cdr3_nt
TRBV14	-	TRBD1	TRBJ2-1	CASSHGQGINEQFF	TGTGCCAGCAGCCACGGACAGGGCATCAATGAGCAGTTCTTC
TRBV20-1	-	-	TRBJ1-6	CSPPGTRTDKSPLRF	TGCAGTCCCCCAGGCACCCGGACAGATAAGTCACCCCTCCGCTTT
TRBV4-2	-	-	TRBJ2-5	CASSQFGGSETQYF	TGTGCCAGCAGCCAATTCGGAGGGTCAGAGACCCAGTACTTC
TRBV12-3/TRBV12-4	-	-	TRBJ2-1	CASSLTREQFF	TGTGCCAGCAGCCTGACTAGAGAGCAGTTCTTC
TRBV19	-	-	TRBJ2-3	CASSPAGGLTDTQYF	TGTGCCAGTAGTCCGGCGGGCGGGCTCACAGATACGCAGTATTTT
TRBV14	-	-	TRBJ2-7	CASSQERYVSEQYF	TGTGCCAGCAGCCAAGAACGCTATGTGAGCGAGCAGTACTTC
TRBV5-1	-	-	TRBJ2-1	CASSFIVGTYNEQFF	TGCGCCAGCAGCTTCATAGTGGGAACTTACAATGAGCAGTTCTTC
TRBV11-2	-	-	TRBJ1-2	CASSLNPGYNDDYTF	TGTGCCAGCAGCCTTAATCCAGGGTATAATGATGACTACACCTTC
TRBV7-9	many	-	TRBJ2-6	CASSPRFSGANVLTF	TGTGCCAGCAGTCCTCGGTTCTCTGGGGCCAACGTCCTGACTTTC
TRBV20-1	-	-	TRBJ2-7	CSARRGLSYEQHF	TGCAGTGCTAGGAGGGGACTTTCCTACGAGCAGCACTTC
TRBV5-1	few	TRBD2	TRBJ2-3	CASSLRSPIAGGPGDTQYF	TGCGCCAGCAGCCTCCGTAGCCCCATAGCGGGAGGGCCGGGGGATACGCAGTATTTT
TRBV6-5	-	TRBD1	TRBJ2-7	CASSRGRGYHEQYF	TGTGCCAGCAGTCGCGGCAGGGGGTATCACGAGCAGTACTTC
TRBV27	few	-	TRBJ2-5	CASSLGETRYF	TGTGCCAGCAGTTTGGGAGAGACCCGGTACTTC
TRBV20-1	-	TRBD2	TRBJ2-5	CSARDSGGRRTQYF	TGCAGTGCTAGAGATTCGGGCGGGAGAAGGACCCAGTACTTC
TRBV5-1	-	TRBD1	TRBJ1-1	CASSNIGQGATEAFF	TGCGCCAGCAGCAATATAGGACAGGGGGCCACTGAAGCTTTCTTT
TRBV3-1	-	TRBD1	TRBJ2-1	CASSHEGTGANEQFF	TGTGCCAGCAGCCACGAAGGCACAGGGGCCAATGAGCAGTTCTTC
TRBV4-2	-	TRBD2	TRBJ2-7	CASSRGLADTYEQYF	TGTGCTAGCAGCCGAGGACTAGCGGACACCTACGAGCAGTACTTC
TRBV20-1	-	-	TRBJ2-3	CSATAAGEGSTDTQYF	TGCAGTGCTACCGCGGCAGGGGAGGGATCTACAGATACGCAGTATTTT
TRBV2	-	TRBD1	TRBJ1-6	CASKDWGQGRQTSLHF	TGTGCCAGCAAGGATTGGGGACAGGGGCGTCAAACGTCCCTCCACTTT
TRBV7-9	-	TRBD2	TRBJ2-3	CAIPISGTSVSTDTQYF	TGTGCCATCCCAATCTCCGGGACTAGCGTTAGCACAGATACGCAGTATTTT
TRBV10-3	-	-	TRBJ1-1	CAISEGALTEAFF	TGTGCCATCAGTGAGGGGGCGCTGACTGAAGCTTTCTTT
TRBV7-6	few	TRBD2	TRBJ2-5	CASSLGTSGRKETQYF	TGTGCCAGCAGCCTGGGGACTAGCGGGAGAAAAGAGACCCAGTACTTC
TRBV29-1	-	TRBD1	TRBJ2-7	CSVGAGGFGEQYF	TGCAGCGTTGGTGCAGGGGGCTTCGGCGAGCAGTACTTC
TRBV20-1	few	-	TRBJ2-7	CSARDHRTASYEQYF	TGCAGTGCTAGAGATCACAGGACAGCTTCCTACGAGCAGTACTTC
TRBV29-1	-	-	TRBJ2-3	CSVVPEEDTQYF	TGCAGCGTTGTACCGGAGGAAGATACGCAGTATTTT
TRBV7-3	many	-	TRBJ2-1	CASSLKPGHNEQFF	TGTGCCAGCAGCTTAAAACCAGGGCACAATGAGCAGTTCTTC
TRBV14	-	TRBD2	TRBJ2-1	CASSQEPPSGRGNEQFF	TGTGCCAGCAGCCAAGAGCCCCCTAGCGGGAGGGGCAATGAGCAGTTCTTC
TRBV20-1	few	TRBD2	TRBJ2-7	CSATKWTSGYEQYF	TGCAGTGCGACCAAGTGGACTAGCGGCTACGAGCAGTACTTC
TRBV5-1	-	TRBD1	TRBJ2-7	CASSRDRVSYEQYF	TGCGCCAGCAGCCGGGACAGGGTATCCTACGAGCAGTACTTC
TRBV29-1	many	-	TRBJ1-2	CSVDEQGLNYGYTF	TGCAGCGTTGATGAGCAAGGCTTGAACTATGGCTACACCTTC
TRBV20-1	few	TRBD2	TRBJ2-3	CSADLRLAGGGDTQYF	TGCAGTGCTGACCTCCGACTAGCGGGTGGCGGGGATACGCAGTATTTT
TRBV2	-	-	TRBJ1-4	CASSLLSEGKLFF	TGTGCCAGCAGTCTGCTTTCGGAAGGAAAACTGTTTTTT
TRBV29-1	once	-	TRBJ2-3	CSASSRVGATQYF	TGCAGCGCTTCCTCGAGAGTTGGTGCTACGCAGTATTTT
TRBV5-1	few	-	TRBJ2-5	CASSDGYLGETQYF	TGCGCCAGCAGCGATGGATACCTGGGGGAGACCCAGTACTTC
TRBV6-6	-	-	TRBJ2-5	CASSWVGPGEQYF	TGTGCCAGCAGTTGGGTGGGGCCCGGTGAGCAGTACTTC